The present TCR beta chain was sequenced within a study of blood T cells in healthy people across ages. Broader study findings: Donors of long life had a larger count of naive CD4+ cells and greater diversity than aged donors.

The CDR3 runs to 16 residues. Per the germline V gene, CDR1 is DFQATT and CDR2 is SNEGSKA (reference sequence). With 5 bases clipped from V and 1 base from J, the junction kept 5 bases outside the gene matches. With a J-beta primer mix and a sample-barcoded 5' primer, a second PCR ran 7 to 11 cycles. Using its own MiXCR run on the 5' RACE reads, TCRdb lists one record per CDR3 protein. The table includes more than 1 million distinct CDR3 sequences, 45% detected once. Only a few counts were recorded for this clonotype. Its antigen is unidentified. Approximately 10 milliliters of peripheral blood were drawn from each donor into EDTA-treated tubes. The amount of total RNA extracted per sample was at least 5.5 micrograms.

Specimen: blood. The J gene is TRBJ2-7, the V gene TRBV20-1, with 16 bases lining up with TRBD2. The origin of this receptor is a woman aged 55-69 years in good health. The CDR3 DNA reads TGCAGTGCTTCCGGGACTAGCGGGAGGGCTTCCTACGAGCAGTACTTC. Its protein is CSASGTSGRASYEQYF.